Listed below are T cell receptor beta chains from one sample, sequenced in a study of early T cells in non-severe SARS-CoV-2 infection. TCRdb fed the 5' RACE reads into MiXCR, producing one record per CDR3 protein. The sample records 80,000 to 95,000 distinct CDR3 sequences, approximately 17% being singletons. The specimen was whole blood, collected at baseline. Every receptor here comes from an adult who was a healthcare worker with PCR-confirmed SARS-CoV-2 infection or an uninfected control (not recorded which). Both conserved end residues are part of each CDR3. The D gene is left open where the match is weak. Some rows have no size entry. The others give once, few or many, or a class for an expanded clone.

CDR3 protein | CDR3 DNA | clone size | V gene | D gene | J gene
CASSSDSYEQYF | TGCGCCAGCAGCTCCGACAGCTACGAGCAGTACTTC | . | TRBV5-1 | . | TRBJ2-7
CAISRDRGPEKLFF | TGTGCCATCAGTCGGGACAGGGGGCCTGAAAAACTGTTTTTT | . | TRBV10-3 | TRBD1 | TRBJ1-4
CASSSSSGVSTDTQYF | TGTGCCAGCAGCTCATCTAGCGGGGTTAGCACAGATACGCAGTATTTT | many | TRBV11-2 | TRBD2 | TRBJ2-3
CATKRGAQGVAYEQYF | TGTGCCACAAAACGGGGAGCTCAGGGAGTAGCCTACGAGCAGTACTTC | . | TRBV6-1 | . | TRBJ2-7
CSAEGLALTVEKLFF | TGCAGTGCCGAAGGACTGGCCTTAACAGTAGAAAAACTGTTTTTT | . | TRBV20-1 | . | TRBJ1-4
CASSLGGQGNTIYF | TGTGCCAGCAGCTTAGGTGGACAGGGAAACACCATATATTTT | few | TRBV7-9 | . | TRBJ1-3
CASSQRTGGDEQYF | TGTGCCAGCAGCCAACGGACAGGAGGAGACGAGCAGTACTTC | . | TRBV7-9 | TRBD1 | TRBJ2-7
CARNSRGPQHF | TGCGCCAGGAACAGCCGGGGACCCCAGCATTTT | . | TRBV23-1 | . | TRBJ1-5
CSARDMAGGLGTDTQYF | TGCAGTGCTAGAGATATGGCGGGAGGGCTCGGCACAGATACGCAGTATTTT | . | TRBV20-1 | TRBD2 | TRBJ2-3
CASTDRRETQYF | TGTGCCAGCACAGACCGGAGAGAGACCCAGTACTTC | . | TRBV6-2/TRBV6-3 | . | TRBJ2-5
CASSLEREGLQETQYF | TGTGCCAGCAGCTTGGAGCGGGAGGGACTCCAAGAGACCCAGTACTTC | few | TRBV5-5 | TRBD2 | TRBJ2-5
CASSPRLAGAYEQYF | TGTGCCAGCAGTCCCCGACTAGCGGGCGCCTACGAGCAGTACTTC | many | TRBV12-3/TRBV12-4 | TRBD2 | TRBJ2-7
CAKRVRSYNEQFF | TGTGCCAAGCGGGTGAGATCCTACAATGAGCAGTTCTTC | few | TRBV27 | . | TRBJ2-1
CASSLMQGSGYEQYF | TGTGCCAGCAGCTTAATGCAGGGCTCTGGGTACGAGCAGTACTTC | . | TRBV7-2 | . | TRBJ2-7
CVSAWQGGYTF | TGTGTCAGTGCCTGGCAAGGCGGCTACACCTTC | . | TRBV13 | . | TRBJ1-2
CAAGGRAAEQYF | TGTGCCGCTGGCGGGAGGGCTGCCGAGCAGTACTTC | . | TRBV10-3 | TRBD2 | TRBJ2-7
CASSFTHSLDEQFF | TGTGCCAGCAGCTTCACTCATTCCCTGGATGAGCAGTTCTTC | many | TRBV7-6 | . | TRBJ2-1
CASHEQGVHNSPLHF | TGTGCCAGCCATGAGCAGGGTGTACATAATTCACCCCTCCACTTT | few | TRBV2 | . | TRBJ1-6
CASSYSEADTEAFF | TGTGCCAGCAGTTATAGTGAGGCTGACACTGAAGCTTTCTTT | many | TRBV6-5 | . | TRBJ1-1
CASSGQGGTDTQYF | TGTGCCAGCAGTGGACAGGGCGGCACAGATACGCAGTATTTT | . | TRBV2 | TRBD1 | TRBJ2-3
CASSYSRNTGELFF | TGTGCCAGCAGTTACTCGCGGAACACCGGGGAGCTGTTTTTT | many | TRBV6-5 | . | TRBJ2-2
CASIFTYEQYF | TGTGCCAGCATTTTCACCTACGAGCAGTACTTC | few | TRBV2 | . | TRBJ2-7
CASSEEMASGPYNEQFF | TGTGCCAGCAGTGAAGAGATGGCTAGCGGTCCCTACAATGAGCAGTTCTTC | few | TRBV2 | TRBD2 | TRBJ2-1
CASSLDGAEAFF | TGTGCCAGCAGCTTGGACGGTGCTGAAGCTTTCTTT | . | TRBV5-4 | . | TRBJ1-1
CASQAGDSPTYEQYF | TGTGCCAGCCAAGCCGGGGACAGTCCAACCTACGAGCAGTACTTC | many | TRBV19 | TRBD1 | TRBJ2-7
CASSGKDRALSYEQYF | TGTGCCAGCTCGGGAAAAGACAGGGCCCTCTCCTACGAGCAGTACTTC | few | TRBV18 | TRBD1 | TRBJ2-7
CASSEIRDSSYNEQFF | TGCGCCAGCAGTGAAATAAGGGACAGCTCCTACAATGAGCAGTTCTTC | . | TRBV10-2 | TRBD1 | TRBJ2-1
CASSAHPRQTEAFF | TGTGCCAGCAGCGCCCACCCCAGACAGACAGAAGCTTTCTTT | . | TRBV7-9 | . | TRBJ1-1
CASSDPGLLNNEQFF | TGTGCCAGCAGTGATCCGGGACTACTTAACAATGAGCAGTTCTTC | many | TRBV27 | TRBD2 | TRBJ2-1
CASSWTGDTAKNIQYF | TGTGCCAGCAGCTGGACAGGGGATACGGCCAAAAACATTCAGTACTTC | few | TRBV7-2 | TRBD1 | TRBJ2-4
CASSPEHSYNSPLHF | TGTGCCAGCTCACCAGAACACTCCTATAATTCACCCCTCCACTTT | few | TRBV18 | . | TRBJ1-6
CASSSQGMNTEAFF | TGTGCCAGCAGCTCCCAGGGCATGAACACTGAAGCTTTCTTT | . | TRBV7-2 | . | TRBJ1-1
CASSDQGVALAGLAKNIQYF | TGTGCCAGCAGTGACCAGGGAGTCGCACTAGCGGGGCTAGCCAAAAACATTCAGTACTTC | . | TRBV6-1 | TRBD2 | TRBJ2-4
CASMAGGPYEQFF | TGTGCCAGCATGGCGGGAGGGCCTTACGAGCAGTTCTTC | . | TRBV6-6 | TRBD2 | TRBJ2-1
CASRWGTAGVRYNEQFF | TGTGCCAGCAGGTGGGGGACAGCGGGAGTAAGGTACAATGAGCAGTTCTTC | few | TRBV12-3/TRBV12-4 | . | TRBJ2-1
CASSPTEIQETQYF | TGTGCCAGCTCACCGACAGAGATCCAAGAGACCCAGTACTTC | . | TRBV18 | . | TRBJ2-5
CASSQGTGNEKLFF | TGTGCCAGCAGCCAGGGAACGGGTAATGAAAAACTGTTTTTT | . | TRBV3-1 | . | TRBJ1-4
CSAVLGEQFF | TGCAGTGCTGTATTGGGTGAGCAGTTCTTC | few | TRBV20-1 | . | TRBJ2-1
CSAGLSGTDTQYF | TGCAGCGCTGGACTATCTGGCACAGATACGCAGTATTTT | . | TRBV29-1 | . | TRBJ2-3
CASRRLEAGTDTQYF | TGTGCCAGCAGGAGACTAGAAGCCGGCACAGATACGCAGTATTTT | many | TRBV27 | . | TRBJ2-3
CSAAGRLNTEAFF | TGCAGTGCTGCGGGACGGTTGAACACTGAAGCTTTCTTT | few | TRBV20-1 | . | TRBJ1-1
CASLAANVLTF | TGTGCCAGTCTAGCAGCCAACGTCCTGACTTTC | . | TRBV2 | . | TRBJ2-6
CASSKDSASPLHF | TGTGCCAGTAGTAAGGATTCGGCCTCACCCCTCCACTTT | few | TRBV19 | . | TRBJ1-6
CATTGDPNTGELFF | TGTGCCACCACAGGGGACCCGAACACCGGGGAGCTGTTTTTT | . | TRBV2 | TRBD1 | TRBJ2-2
CASSSMGSSTDTQYF | TGTGCCAGCAGTTCTATGGGTTCTAGCACAGATACGCAGTATTTT | few | TRBV28 | . | TRBJ2-3
CSALDLPRAEAFF | TGCAGTGCTCTGGACCTACCGAGGGCTGAAGCTTTCTTT | . | TRBV20-1 | . | TRBJ1-1
CASSPRGNTIYF | TGTGCCAGCAGCCCCAGGGGAAACACCATATATTTT | . | TRBV9 | . | TRBJ1-3
CASSLARDQPQHF | TGTGCCAGCAGTTTAGCCAGGGATCAGCCCCAGCATTTT | few | TRBV12-3/TRBV12-4 | . | TRBJ1-5
CASSLGWKGANEKLFF | TGTGCCAGCAGCTTAGGTTGGAAGGGTGCTAATGAAAAACTGTTTTTT | . | TRBV5-6 | . | TRBJ1-4